The source of this TCR beta chain is a study of T cell repertoires in cytomegalovirus infection. A single record per CDR3 protein comes from TCRdb applying MiXCR to the reads. The sample yields some 100,000 distinct CDR3 sequences, 20% to 30% seen once. The clonotype originates from a human donor in good health (CMV status not recorded). Some clones in this sample may be carry-over from other donors' samples. Source material: CD8+ T cells from PBMCs.

The CDR3 DNA is TGTGCCAGCAGCCCAGACAGGGGGCAAGAGACCCAGTACTTC. Translating gives CASSPDRGQETQYF. V is TRBV5-4 and J is TRBJ2-5, with 9 bases fitting TRBD1. CDR1 SGHNT and CDR2 YYREEE come from the germline V gene (reference sequence). J gave up 2 bases and V 4 bases, and 3 bases lay outside the gene matches. The CDR3 consists of 14 residues.